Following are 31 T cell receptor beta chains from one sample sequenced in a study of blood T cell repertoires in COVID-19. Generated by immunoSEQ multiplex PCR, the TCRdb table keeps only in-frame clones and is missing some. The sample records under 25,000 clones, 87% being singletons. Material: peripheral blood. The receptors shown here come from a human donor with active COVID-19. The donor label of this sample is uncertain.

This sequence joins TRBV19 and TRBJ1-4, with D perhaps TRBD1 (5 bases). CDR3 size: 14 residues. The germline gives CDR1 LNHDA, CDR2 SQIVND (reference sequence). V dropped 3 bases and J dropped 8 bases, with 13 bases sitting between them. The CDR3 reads CASSISGAPEKLFF. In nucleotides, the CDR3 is TGTGCCAGTAGTATTTCTGGGGCGCCAGAAAAACTGTTTTTT.

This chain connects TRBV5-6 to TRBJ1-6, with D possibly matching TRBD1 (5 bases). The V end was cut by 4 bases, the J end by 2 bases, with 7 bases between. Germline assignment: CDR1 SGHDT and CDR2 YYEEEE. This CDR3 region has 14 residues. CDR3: CASSVTAYNSPLHF. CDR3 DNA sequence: TGTGCCAGCAGCGTGACAGCCTATAATTCACCCCTCCACTTT.

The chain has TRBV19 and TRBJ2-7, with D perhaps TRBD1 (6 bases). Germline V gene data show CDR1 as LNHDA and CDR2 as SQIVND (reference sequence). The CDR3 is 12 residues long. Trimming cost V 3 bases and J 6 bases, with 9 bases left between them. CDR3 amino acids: CASSIVGGEQYF. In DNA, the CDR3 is TGTGCCAGTAGTATTGTAGGGGGCGAGCAGTACTTC.

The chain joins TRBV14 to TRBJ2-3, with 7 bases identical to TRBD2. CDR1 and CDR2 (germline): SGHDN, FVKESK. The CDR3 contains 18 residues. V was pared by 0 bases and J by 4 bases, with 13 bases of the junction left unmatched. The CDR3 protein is CASSQDLVSAGVADTQYF. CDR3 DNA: TGTGCCAGCAGCCAAGACCTGGTCAGCGCGGGAGTAGCAGATACGCAGTATTTT. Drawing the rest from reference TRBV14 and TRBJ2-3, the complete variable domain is EAGVTQFPSHSVIEKGQTVTLRCDPISGHDNLYWYRRVMGKEIKFLLHFVKESKQDESGMPNNRFLAERTGGTYSTLKVQPAELEDSGVYFCASSQDLVSAGVADTQYFGPGTRLTVL.

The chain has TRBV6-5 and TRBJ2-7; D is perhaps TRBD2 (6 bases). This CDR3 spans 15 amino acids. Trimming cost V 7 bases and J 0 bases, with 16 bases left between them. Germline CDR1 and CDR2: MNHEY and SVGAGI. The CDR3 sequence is CASIPRLANSYEQYF. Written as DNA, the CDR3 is TGTGCCAGCATCCCGAGGCTAGCGAACTCCTACGAGCAGTACTTC.

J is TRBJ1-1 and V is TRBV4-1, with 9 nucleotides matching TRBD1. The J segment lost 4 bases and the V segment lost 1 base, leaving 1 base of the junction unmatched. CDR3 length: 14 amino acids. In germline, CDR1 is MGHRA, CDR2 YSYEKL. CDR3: CASSQGTGATEAFF. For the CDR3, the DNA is TGCGCCAGCAGCCAAGGGACAGGGGCCACTGAAGCTTTCTTT.

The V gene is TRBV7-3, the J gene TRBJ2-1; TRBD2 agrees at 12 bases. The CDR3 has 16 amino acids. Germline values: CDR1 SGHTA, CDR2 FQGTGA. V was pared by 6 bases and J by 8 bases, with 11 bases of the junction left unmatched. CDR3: CASSQSGLAGLDEQFF. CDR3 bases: TGTGCCAGCAGTCAATCGGGACTAGCGGGTCTCGATGAGCAGTTCTTC. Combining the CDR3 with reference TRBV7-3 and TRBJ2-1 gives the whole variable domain GAGVSQTPSNKVTEKGKYVELRCDPISGHTALYWYRQSLGQGPEFLIYFQGTGAADDSGLPNDRFFAVRPEGSVSTLKIQRTERGDSAVYLCASSQSGLAGLDEQFFGPGTRLTVL.

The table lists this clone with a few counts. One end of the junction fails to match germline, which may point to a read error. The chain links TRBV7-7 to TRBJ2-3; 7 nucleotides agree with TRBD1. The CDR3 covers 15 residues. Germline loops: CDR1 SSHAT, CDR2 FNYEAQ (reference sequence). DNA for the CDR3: TGTGCTAGCAGCCCTACAGGGGCCAGCACAGATACGCAGTATTTT. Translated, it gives CASSPTGASTDTQYF. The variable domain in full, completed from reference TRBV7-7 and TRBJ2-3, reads GAGVSQSPRYKVTKRGQDVTLRCDPISSHATLYWYQQALGQGPEFLTYFNYEAQPDKSGLPSDRFSAERPEGSISTLTIQRTEQRDSAMYRCASSPTGASTDTQYFGPGTRLTVL.

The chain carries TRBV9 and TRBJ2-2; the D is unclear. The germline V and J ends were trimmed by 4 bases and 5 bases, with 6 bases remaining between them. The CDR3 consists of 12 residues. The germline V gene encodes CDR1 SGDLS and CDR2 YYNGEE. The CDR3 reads CASSTTTGELFF. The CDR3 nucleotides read TGTGCCAGCAGCACTACTACCGGGGAGCTGTTTTTT. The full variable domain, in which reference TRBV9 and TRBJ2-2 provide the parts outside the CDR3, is DSGVTQTPKHLITATGQRVTLRCSPRSGDLSVYWYQQSLDQGLQFLIQYYNGEERAKGNILERFSAQQFPDLHSELNLSSLELGDSALYFCASSTTTGELFFGEGSRLTVL.

CDR3 in amino acids: CASSWTSGRARTGELFF. The CDR3 DNA reads TGTGCCAGCAGCTGGACTAGCGGGAGGGCCCGCACCGGGGAGCTGTTTTTT. The chain recombines TRBV27 with TRBJ2-2; 15 nucleotides align to TRBD2. Unmatched junction bases numbered 6, after V lost 6 bases and J lost 4 bases. The CDR3 consists of 17 residues. Germline V gene sequence: CDR1 MNHEY, CDR2 SMNVEV (reference sequence).

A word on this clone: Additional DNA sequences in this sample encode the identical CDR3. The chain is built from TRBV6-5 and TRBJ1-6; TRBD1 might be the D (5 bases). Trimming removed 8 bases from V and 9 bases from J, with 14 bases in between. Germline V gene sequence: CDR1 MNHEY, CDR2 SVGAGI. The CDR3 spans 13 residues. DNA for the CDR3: TGTGCCAGCGGGGCAGGGTTGAGTTCACCCCTCCACTTT. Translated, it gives CASGAGLSSPLHF.

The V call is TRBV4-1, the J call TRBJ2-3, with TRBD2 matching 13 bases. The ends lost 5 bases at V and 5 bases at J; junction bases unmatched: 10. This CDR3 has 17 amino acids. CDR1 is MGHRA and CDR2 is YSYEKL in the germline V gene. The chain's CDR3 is CASSSQGGLAGVDTQYF. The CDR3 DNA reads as TGCGCCAGCAGCTCCCAGGGTGGACTAGCGGGAGTAGATACGCAGTATTTT.

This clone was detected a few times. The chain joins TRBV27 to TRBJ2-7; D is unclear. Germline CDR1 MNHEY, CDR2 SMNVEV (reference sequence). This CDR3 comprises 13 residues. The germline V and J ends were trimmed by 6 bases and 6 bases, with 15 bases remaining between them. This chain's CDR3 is CASSPTVAGEQYF. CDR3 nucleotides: TGTGCCAGCAGCCCCACAGTCGCCGGCGAGCAGTACTTC.

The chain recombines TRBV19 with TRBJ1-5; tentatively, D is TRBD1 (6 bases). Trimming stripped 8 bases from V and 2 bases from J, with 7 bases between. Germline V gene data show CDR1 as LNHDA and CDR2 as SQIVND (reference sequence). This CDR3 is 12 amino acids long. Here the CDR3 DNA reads TGTGCCAGTCGGACAGGCAATCAGCCCCAGCATTTT. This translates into CASRTGNQPQHF.

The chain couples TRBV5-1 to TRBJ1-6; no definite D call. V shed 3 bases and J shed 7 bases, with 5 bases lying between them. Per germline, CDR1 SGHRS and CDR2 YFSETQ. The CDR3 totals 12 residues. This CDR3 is CASSSPNSPLHF. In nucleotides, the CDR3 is TGCGCCAGCAGCTCCCCAAATTCACCCCTCCACTTT.

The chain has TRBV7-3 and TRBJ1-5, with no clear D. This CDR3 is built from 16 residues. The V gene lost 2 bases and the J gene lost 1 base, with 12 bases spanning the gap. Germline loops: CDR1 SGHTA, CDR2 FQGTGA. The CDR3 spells CASSLGSPRSNQPQHF. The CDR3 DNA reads TGTGCCAGCAGCTTAGGGTCCCCGCGGAGCAATCAGCCCCAGCATTTT.

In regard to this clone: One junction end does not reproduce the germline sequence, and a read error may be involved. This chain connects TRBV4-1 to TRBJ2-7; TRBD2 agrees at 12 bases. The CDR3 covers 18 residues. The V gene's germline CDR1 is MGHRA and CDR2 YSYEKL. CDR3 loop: CASSKEHSGLAGYYEQYF. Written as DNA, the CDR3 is TGCGCCAGCAGCAAAGAACATTCGGGACTAGCGGGCTACTACGAGCAGTACTTC.

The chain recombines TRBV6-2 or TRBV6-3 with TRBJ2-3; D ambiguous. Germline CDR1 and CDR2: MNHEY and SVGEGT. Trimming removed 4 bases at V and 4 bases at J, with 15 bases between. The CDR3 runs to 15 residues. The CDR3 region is CASSSAASVADTQYF. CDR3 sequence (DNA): TGTGCCAGCAGTTCGGCAGCGAGCGTCGCAGATACGCAGTATTTT.

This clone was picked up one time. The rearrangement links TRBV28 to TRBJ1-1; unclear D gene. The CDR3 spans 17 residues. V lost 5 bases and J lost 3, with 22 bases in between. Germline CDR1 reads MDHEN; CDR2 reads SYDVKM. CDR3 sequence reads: CASSPGEVWTGHTEAFF. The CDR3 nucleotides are TGTGCCAGCAGTCCCGGGGAGGTCTGGACCGGTCACACTGAAGCTTTCTTT.

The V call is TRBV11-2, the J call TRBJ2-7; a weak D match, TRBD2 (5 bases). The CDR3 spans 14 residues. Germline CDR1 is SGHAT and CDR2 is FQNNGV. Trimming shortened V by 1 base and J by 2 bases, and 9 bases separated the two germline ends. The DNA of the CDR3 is TGTGCCAGCAGCTTAGTGAGGGTACCCTACGAGCAGTACTTC. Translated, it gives CASSLVRVPYEQYF. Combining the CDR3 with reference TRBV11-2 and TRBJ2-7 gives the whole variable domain EAGVAQSPRYKIIEKRQSVAFWCNPISGHATLYWYQQILGQGPKLLIQFQNNGVVDDSQLPKDRFSAERLKGVDSTLKIQPAKLEDSAVYLCASSLVRVPYEQYFGPGTRLTVT.

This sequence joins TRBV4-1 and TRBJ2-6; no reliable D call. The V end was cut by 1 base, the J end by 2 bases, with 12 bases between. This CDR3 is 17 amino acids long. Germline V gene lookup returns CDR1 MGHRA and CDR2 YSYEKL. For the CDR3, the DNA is TGCGCCAGCAGCCAAGGTATGCCGGCGGCTGGGGCCAACGTCCTGACTTTC. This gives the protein CASSQGMPAAGANVLTF.

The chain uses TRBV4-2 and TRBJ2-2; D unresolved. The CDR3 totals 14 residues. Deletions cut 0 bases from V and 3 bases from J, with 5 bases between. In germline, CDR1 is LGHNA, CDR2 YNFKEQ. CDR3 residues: CASSQDSYTGELFF. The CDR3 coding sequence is TGTGCCAGCAGCCAAGATTCGTACACCGGGGAGCTGTTTTTT.

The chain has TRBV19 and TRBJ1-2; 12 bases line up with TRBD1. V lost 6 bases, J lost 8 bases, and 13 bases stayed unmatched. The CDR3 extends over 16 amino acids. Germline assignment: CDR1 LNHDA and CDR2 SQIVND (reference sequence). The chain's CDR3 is CASRPGQGALSRGYTF. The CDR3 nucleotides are TGTGCCAGTAGACCGGGACAGGGGGCGCTTTCCCGAGGCTACACCTTC.

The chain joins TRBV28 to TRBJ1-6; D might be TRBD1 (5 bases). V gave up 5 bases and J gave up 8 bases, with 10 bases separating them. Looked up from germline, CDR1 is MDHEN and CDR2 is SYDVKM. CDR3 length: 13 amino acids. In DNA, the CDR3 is TGTGCCAGCAGTGAAAGACAGTATTCACCCCTCCACTTT. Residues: CASSERQYSPLHF.

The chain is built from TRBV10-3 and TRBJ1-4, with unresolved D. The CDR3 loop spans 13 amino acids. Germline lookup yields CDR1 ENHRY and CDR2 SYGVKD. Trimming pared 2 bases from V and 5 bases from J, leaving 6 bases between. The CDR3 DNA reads TGTGCCATCAGTGAGCCCAGGAATGAAAAACTGTTTTTT. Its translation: CAISEPRNEKLFF.

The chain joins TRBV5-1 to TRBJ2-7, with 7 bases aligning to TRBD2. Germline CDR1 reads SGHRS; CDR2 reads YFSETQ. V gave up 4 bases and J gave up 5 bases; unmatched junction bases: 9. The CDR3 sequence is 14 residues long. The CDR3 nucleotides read TGCGCCAGCAGCCGCTGGGGAGGGAGCGACGAGCAGTACTTC. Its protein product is CASSRWGGSDEQYF.

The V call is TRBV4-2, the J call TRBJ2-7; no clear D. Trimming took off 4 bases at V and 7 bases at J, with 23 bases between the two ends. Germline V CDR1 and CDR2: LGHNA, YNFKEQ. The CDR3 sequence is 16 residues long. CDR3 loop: CASSRLGVTLGQEQYF. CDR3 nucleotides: TGTGCCAGCAGCCGGCTAGGAGTCACCCTAGGTCAGGAGCAGTACTTC.

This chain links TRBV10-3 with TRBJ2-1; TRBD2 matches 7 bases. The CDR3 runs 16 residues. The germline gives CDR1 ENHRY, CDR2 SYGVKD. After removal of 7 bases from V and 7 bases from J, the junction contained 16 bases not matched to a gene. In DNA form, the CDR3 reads TGTGCCATCAAGGATGACGGGAGGATAATGGGGAATGAGCAGTTCTTC. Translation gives CAIKDDGRIMGNEQFF.

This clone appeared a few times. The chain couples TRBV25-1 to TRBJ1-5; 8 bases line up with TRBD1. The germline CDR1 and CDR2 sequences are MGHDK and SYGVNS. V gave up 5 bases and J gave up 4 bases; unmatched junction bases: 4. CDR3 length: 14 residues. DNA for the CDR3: TGTGCCAGCAGTTTAGGACAGGGAAATCAGCCCCAGCATTTT. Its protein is CASSLGQGNQPQHF. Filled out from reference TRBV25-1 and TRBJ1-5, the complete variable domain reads EADIYQTPRYLVIGTGKKITLECSQTMGHDKMYWYQQDPGMELHLIHYSYGVNSTEKGDLSSESTVSRIRTEHFPLTLESARPSHTSQYLCASSLGQGNQPQHFGDGTRLSIL.

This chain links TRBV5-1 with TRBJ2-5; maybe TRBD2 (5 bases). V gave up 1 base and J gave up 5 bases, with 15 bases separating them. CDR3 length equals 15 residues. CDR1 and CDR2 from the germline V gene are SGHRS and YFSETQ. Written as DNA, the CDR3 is TGCGCCAGCAGCTTGAGGTCCGAGGGCCTGGAGACCCAGTACTTC. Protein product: CASSLRSEGLETQYF.

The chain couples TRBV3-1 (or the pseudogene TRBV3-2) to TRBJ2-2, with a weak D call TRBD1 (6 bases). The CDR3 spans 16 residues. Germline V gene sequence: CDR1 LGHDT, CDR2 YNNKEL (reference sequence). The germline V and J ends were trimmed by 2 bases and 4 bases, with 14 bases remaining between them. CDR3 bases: TGTGCCAGCAGCCAACTTACAGGGAGTACCACCGGGGAGCTGTTTTTT. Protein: CASSQLTGSTTGELFF.